These 8 T cell receptor beta chains originate from one sample sequenced in a study of T-cell memory formation after mild COVID-19. TCRdb itself ran the 5' RACE reads through MiXCR, one entry per CDR3 protein. The repertoire holds 300,000 to 350,000 distinct CDR3 sequences, with just under 20% as singletons. Input material: PBMCs or a T cell subset sorted from them (not recorded which). These receptors were taken from a man between 18 and 35 years old who had mild COVID-19 (a few samples of this study predate the infection). Cell type and time point are not known.

The V call is TRBV4-3, the J call TRBJ2-1; the match to TRBD2 covers 9 bases. V trimming: 4 bases; J trimming: 9 bases; junction bases outside the gene matches: 13. Germline CDR1 reads LGHNA; CDR2 reads YSLEER. The CDR3 has 16 residues. The CDR3 loop is CASSPAVRRGGGEQFF. CDR3 coding DNA: TGCGCCAGCAGCCCAGCGGTGAGGCGGGGGGGAGGTGAGCAGTTCTTC.

A few counts support this clonotype. A much more abundant neighbour one base away suggests this may be a read error. V is TRBV27 and J is TRBJ2-3; D gene uncertain. The CDR3 has 12 residues. Between the trimmed V and J ends, which lost 6 bases and 4 bases, there was a span of 8 bases. Germline CDR1 reads MNHEY; CDR2 reads SMNVEV (reference sequence). The chain's CDR3 is CASRPTADTQYF. For the CDR3, the DNA is TGTGCCAGCAGACCTACAGCAGATACGCAGTATTTT.

The gene calls are TRBV9 and TRBJ1-2; possibly TRBD1 for D (5 bases). The germline CDR1 and CDR2 sequences are SGDLS and YYNGEE. This CDR3 region has 14 residues. With 0 bases removed from V and 5 bases from J, the gap between germline ends came to 11 bases. The CDR3 bases are TGTGCCAGCAGCGTAGAAAACAGGCGATATGGCTACACCTTC. It codes for CASSVENRRYGYTF.

V is TRBV4-1 and J is TRBJ2-6; D gene ambiguous. The length of the CDR3 is 16 residues. Germline CDR1 and CDR2: MGHRA and YSYEKL. The V and J ends lost 1 base and 0 bases respectively, with 7 bases between them. The DNA for the CDR3 is TGCGCCAGCAGCCAAGCTCTCCGCTCTGGGGCCAACGTCCTGACTTTC. Protein sequence: CASSQALRSGANVLTF.

The gene calls are TRBV7-9 and TRBJ2-5; 7 bases are a match to TRBD2. V gave up 5 bases and J gave up 5 bases; unmatched junction bases: 11. Germline CDR1 and CDR2: SEHNR and FQNEAQ (reference sequence). This CDR3 spans 15 amino acids. The CDR3 coding sequence is TGTGCCAGCAGCCCGAGTCGGGACTATATTGAGACCCAGTACTTC. Translation: CASSPSRDYIETQYF.

This clonotype appeared a few times. The chain couples TRBV4-2 to TRBJ2-6; no reliable D call. This CDR3 contains 16 residues. V was shortened by 0 bases and J by 4 bases, with 10 bases between the two germline ends. From germline, CDR1 is LGHNA and CDR2 YNFKEQ. CDR3 bases: TGTGCCAGCAGCCAAGATGAATCCGGAGGGGCCAACGTCCTGACTTTC. Protein sequence: CASSQDESGGANVLTF.

This clonotype was seen a handful of times. The chain links TRBV7-9 to TRBJ2-1; maybe TRBD2 (6 bases). This CDR3 is built from 14 residues. Trimming stripped 3 bases from V and 5 bases from J, with 11 bases between. The germline V gene encodes CDR1 SEHNR and CDR2 FQNEAQ (reference sequence). The CDR3: CASSFTWRDNEQFF. CDR3 in DNA: TGTGCCAGCAGCTTCACCTGGAGGGACAATGAGCAGTTCTTC.

Points on this clonotype: A read error may account for a junction end that differs from germline. V usage is TRBV7-6 and J usage is TRBJ2-7; TRBD1 agrees at 7 bases. The germline CDR1 and CDR2 sequences are SGHVS and FNYEAQ. The CDR3 covers 15 residues. CDR3 DNA sequence: TGTGCCAGCGGCTTAGCAACAGGGGTGTCCTACGAGCAGTACTTC. Residues: CASGLATGVSYEQYF.